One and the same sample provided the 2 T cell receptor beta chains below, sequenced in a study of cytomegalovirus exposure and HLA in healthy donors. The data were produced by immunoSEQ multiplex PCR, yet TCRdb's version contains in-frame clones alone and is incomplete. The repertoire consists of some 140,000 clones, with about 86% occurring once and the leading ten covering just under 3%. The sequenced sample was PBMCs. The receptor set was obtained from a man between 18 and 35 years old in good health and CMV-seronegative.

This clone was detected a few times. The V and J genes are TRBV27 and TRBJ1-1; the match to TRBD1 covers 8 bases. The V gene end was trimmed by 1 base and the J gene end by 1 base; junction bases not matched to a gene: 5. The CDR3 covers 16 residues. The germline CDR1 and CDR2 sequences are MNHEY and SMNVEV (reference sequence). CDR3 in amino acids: CASSLWGTGQNTEAFF. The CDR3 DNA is TGTGCCAGCAGTTTATGGGGGACAGGACAGAACACTGAAGCTTTCTTT.

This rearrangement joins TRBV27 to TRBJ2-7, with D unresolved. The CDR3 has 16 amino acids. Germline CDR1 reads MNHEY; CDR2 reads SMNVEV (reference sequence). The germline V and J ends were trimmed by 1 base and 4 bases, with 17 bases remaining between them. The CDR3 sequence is CASSLYSGGRPYEQYF. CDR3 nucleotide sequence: TGTGCCAGCAGTTTATATTCAGGTGGCAGGCCTTACGAGCAGTACTTC.